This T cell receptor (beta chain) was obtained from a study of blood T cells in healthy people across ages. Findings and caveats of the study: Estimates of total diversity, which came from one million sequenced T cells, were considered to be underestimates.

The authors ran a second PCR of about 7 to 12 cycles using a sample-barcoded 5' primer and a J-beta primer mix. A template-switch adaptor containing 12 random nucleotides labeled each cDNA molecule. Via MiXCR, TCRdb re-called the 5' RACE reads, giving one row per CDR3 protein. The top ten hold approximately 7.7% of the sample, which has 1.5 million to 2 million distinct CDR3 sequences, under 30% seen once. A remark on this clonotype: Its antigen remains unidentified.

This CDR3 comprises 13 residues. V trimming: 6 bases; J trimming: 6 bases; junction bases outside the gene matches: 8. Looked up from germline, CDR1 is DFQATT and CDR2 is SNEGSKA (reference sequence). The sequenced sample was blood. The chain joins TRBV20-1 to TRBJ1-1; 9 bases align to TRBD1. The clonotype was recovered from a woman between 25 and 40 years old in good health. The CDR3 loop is CSAGTGRNAEAFF. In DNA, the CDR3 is TGCAGTGCCGGGACAGGGAGAAACGCTGAAGCTTTCTTT.